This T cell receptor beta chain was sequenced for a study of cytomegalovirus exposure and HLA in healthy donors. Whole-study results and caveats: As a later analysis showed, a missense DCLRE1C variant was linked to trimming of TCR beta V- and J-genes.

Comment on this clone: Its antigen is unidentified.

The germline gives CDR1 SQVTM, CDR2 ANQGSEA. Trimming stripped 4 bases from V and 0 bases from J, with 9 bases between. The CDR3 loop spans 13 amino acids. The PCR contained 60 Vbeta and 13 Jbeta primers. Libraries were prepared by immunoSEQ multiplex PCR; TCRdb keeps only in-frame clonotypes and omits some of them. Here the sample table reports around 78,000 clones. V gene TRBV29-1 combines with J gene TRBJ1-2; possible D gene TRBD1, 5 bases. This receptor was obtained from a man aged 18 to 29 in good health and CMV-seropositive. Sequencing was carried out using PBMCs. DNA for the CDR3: TGCAGCGTTGTGGGGGGTACTAACTATGGCTACACCTTC. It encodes CSVVGGTNYGYTF.